This TCR beta chain was captured by sequencing in a study of T cells after yellow fever vaccination. With 2 bases removed from V and 3 bases from J, the gap between germline ends came to 2 bases. The germline V gene has CDR1 SGHDN and CDR2 FVKESK. This CDR3 comprises 11 residues. Researchers made TCR cDNA using 5'RACE template switching, and this step added a universal primer site and UMIs. Each CDR3 protein gets one entry after TCRdb re-called the 5' RACE reads with MiXCR. The sample consists of 620,000 or so distinct CDR3 sequences, around an eighth of them appearing once. Overall study results and limits: Repertoires sorted by FACS could include abundant clonotypes that are contaminants from the bulk population. The booster saw the reappearance of most primary-vaccination clones (roughly 96% CD4, 88% CD8).

This clonotype was seen ten or more times. The antigen is not known. Sequencing used PBMCs, obtained on the day of the yellow fever booster vaccination. This chain uses TRBV14 with TRBJ2-7; no firm D call. The sequence derives from a man aged 30 to 45 who received the YFV17D yellow fever vaccine. The CDR3 nucleotides read TGTGCCAGCAGCCAACTCTACGAGCAGTACTTC. This sequence encodes CASSQLYEQYF.